The present TCR beta chain was sequenced within a study of regulatory T cells in long-lasting Graves disease. Findings of the study overall: Persistent disease preferred TRBV28, TRBJ1-2 and TRBJ2-5. The study found lower TCR diversity in persistent Graves' patients than in newly diagnosed ones.

In building TCR beta libraries, iRepertoire HTBI primers were used together with Arm-PCR of CDR3 regions. TCRdb passed the multiplex PCR reads through MiXCR, listing each CDR3 protein once. Of about 400,000 distinct CDR3 sequences in the sample, less than 25% were seen once. As for this clonotype: Its antigen remains unknown. Just one base apart from a much larger clone, this may be a read error.

Indicated time point: persistent/refractory GD, antithyroid drugs over 5 years with positive TRAb. The TCR library used RNA extracted from PBMCs. The CDR3 loop spans 13 amino acids. The germline V gene encodes CDR1 MNHEY and CDR2 SMNVEV (reference sequence). Deletions cut 4 bases from V and 3 bases from J, with 6 bases between. Sequencing used peripheral blood mononuclear cells (PBMCs), obtained when the disease was refractory, from a patient treated with antithyroid drugs. This TCR came from a female donor with Graves disease. V gene TRBV27 combines with J gene TRBJ2-2; the D is unclear. The CDR3 coding sequence is TGTGCCAGCAGTTACGGGTACACCGGGGAGCTGTTTTTT. The encoded protein is CASSYGYTGELFF.